The sequence of this T cell receptor beta chain was determined in a study of neurological immune-mediated disorders. Study conclusions and caveats: Across subjects, no CDR3 amino acid sequence appeared in expanded clones of more than one subject, a finding that suggested private repertoires in all groups. Expansion of TCR clones was greatest in HTLV-1-associated myelopathy and smallest in multiple sclerosis, where it fell below that of healthy controls.

The time point here: longitudinal time-point 1 (baseline). From 2 million PBMCs stored at -80 C, the unsorted libraries were generated. This CDR3 has 17 amino acids. Germline assignment: CDR1 SGHRS and CDR2 YFSETQ. V was clipped by 3 bases and J by 3 bases; unmatched bases: 12. Synthesis of cDNA used 5'RACE (with 10-nucleotide random UMIs). MiXCR was run by TCRdb on the 5' RACE reads, yielding one entry per CDR3 protein. The data show tens of thousands of distinct CDR3 sequences, roughly 15% seen once. Concerning this clonotype itself: The antigen is undetermined.

V is TRBV5-1 and J is TRBJ1-3, with 7 bases aligning to TRBD1. This clonotype was sampled from a female donor with HTLV-1-associated myelopathy (HAM/TSP). Sequenced: PBMCs. CDR3 protein: CASSSNRGPAFGNTIYF. DNA of the CDR3: TGCGCCAGCAGCTCAAACAGGGGTCCCGCCTTTGGAAACACCATATATTTT.